This T cell receptor (beta chain) was identified during a study of T cell responses to AZD1222 COVID-19 vaccine. The CDR3 is 14 residues long. Trimming took 3 bases from V and 5 from J, leaving 8 bases between them. Germline CDR1 MNHNS, CDR2 SASEGT. Data came from immunoSEQ multiplex PCR; TCRdb stores just in-frame clones and leaves some out. The data show over 130,000 clones, around nine tenths seen once. Findings and caveats of the study: Repertoires were collected only later (after the peak T cell response had occurred).

Note on this clone: Its target is not known.

The source was peripheral blood, collected 28 days after the second AZD1222 dose. This chain connects TRBV6-1 to TRBJ1-6; perhaps TRBD1 as D (5 bases). The clonotype was recovered from an adult who received the AZD1222 COVID-19 vaccine. CDR3 in DNA: TGTGCCAGCAGTGAGGGCAGGGATAATTCACCCCTCCACTTT. Amino acid sequence: CASSEGRDNSPLHF.